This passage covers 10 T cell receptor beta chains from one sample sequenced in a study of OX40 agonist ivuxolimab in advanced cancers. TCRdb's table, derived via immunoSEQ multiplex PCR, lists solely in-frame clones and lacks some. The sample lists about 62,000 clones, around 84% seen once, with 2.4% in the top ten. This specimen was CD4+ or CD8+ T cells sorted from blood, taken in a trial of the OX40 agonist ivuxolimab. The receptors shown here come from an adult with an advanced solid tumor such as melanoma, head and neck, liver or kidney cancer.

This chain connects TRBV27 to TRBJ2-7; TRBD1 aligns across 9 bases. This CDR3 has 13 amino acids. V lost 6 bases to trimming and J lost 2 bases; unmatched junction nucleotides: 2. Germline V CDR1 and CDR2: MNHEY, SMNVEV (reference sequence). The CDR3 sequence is CASRGTGTYEQYF. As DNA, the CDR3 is TGTGCCAGCAGAGGGACAGGGACCTACGAGCAGTACTTC.

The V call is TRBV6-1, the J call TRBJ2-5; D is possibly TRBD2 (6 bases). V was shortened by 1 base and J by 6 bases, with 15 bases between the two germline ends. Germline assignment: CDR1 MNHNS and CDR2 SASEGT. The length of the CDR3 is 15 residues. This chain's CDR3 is CASSEGGGSTQTQYF. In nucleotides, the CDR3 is TGTGCCAGCAGTGAAGGTGGAGGGAGCACCCAGACCCAGTACTTC.

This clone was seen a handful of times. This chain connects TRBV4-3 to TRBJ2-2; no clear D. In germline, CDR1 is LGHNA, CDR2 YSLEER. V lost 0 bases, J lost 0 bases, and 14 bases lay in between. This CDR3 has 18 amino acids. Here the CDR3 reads CASSQEWALATNTGELFF. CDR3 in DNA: TGCGCCAGCAGCCAAGAGTGGGCCCTCGCTACGAACACCGGGGAGCTGTTTTTT.

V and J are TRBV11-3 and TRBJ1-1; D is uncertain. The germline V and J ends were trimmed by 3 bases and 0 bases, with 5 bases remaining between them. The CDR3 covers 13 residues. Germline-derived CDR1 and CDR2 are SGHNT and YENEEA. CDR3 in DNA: TGTGCCAGCAGCTTTTCCCTGAACACTGAAGCTTTCTTT. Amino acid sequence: CASSFSLNTEAFF.

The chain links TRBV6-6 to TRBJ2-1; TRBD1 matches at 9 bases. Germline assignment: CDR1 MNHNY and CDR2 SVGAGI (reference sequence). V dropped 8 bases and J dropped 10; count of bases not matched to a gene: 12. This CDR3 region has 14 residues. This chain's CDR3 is CASGSVAGQGEQFF. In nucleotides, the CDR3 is TGTGCCAGCGGAAGCGTCGCGGGACAGGGCGAGCAGTTCTTC.

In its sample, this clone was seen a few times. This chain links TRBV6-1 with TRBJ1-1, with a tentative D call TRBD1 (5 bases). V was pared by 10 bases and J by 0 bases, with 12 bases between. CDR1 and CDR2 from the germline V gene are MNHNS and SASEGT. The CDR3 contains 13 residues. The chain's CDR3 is CATLTALNTEAFF. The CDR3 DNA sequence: TGTGCCACCCTGACAGCATTGAACACTGAAGCTTTCTTT.

The CDR3 DNA reads as TGCGCCAGCAGCAGGGACAGGGCTAGCAATGAGCAGTTCTTC. It encodes CASSRDRASNEQFF. The V call is TRBV5-1, the J call TRBJ2-1; 9 bases are a match to TRBD1. CDR3 length: 14 residues. V was clipped by 4 bases and J by 6 bases; unmatched bases: 5. In germline, CDR1 is SGHRS, CDR2 YFSETQ.

This CDR3 reads CASSPRGTEAFF. DNA for the CDR3: TGTGCCAGCAGCCCCCGGGGAACCGAAGCTTTCTTT. The chain employs TRBV27 and TRBJ1-1; D is uncertain. Deletions cut 6 bases from V and 8 bases from J, with 13 bases between. The germline V gene has CDR1 MNHEY and CDR2 SMNVEV (reference sequence). The CDR3 is made up of 12 amino acids.

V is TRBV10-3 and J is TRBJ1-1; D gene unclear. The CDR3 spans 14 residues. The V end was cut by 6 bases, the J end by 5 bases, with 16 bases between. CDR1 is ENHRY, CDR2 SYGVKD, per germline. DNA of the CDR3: TGTGCCATCAGCTACGATCAATCCGGGACTGAAGCTTTCTTT. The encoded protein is CAISYDQSGTEAFF.

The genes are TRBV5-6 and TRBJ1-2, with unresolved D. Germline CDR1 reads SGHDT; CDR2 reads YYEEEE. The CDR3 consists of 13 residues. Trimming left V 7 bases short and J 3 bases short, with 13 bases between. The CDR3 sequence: CASGRTGDYGYTF. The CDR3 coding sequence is TGTGCCAGCGGCCGCACCGGGGACTATGGCTACACCTTC.